What follows describes a single TCR beta chain. The antigen is unknown. Germline V CDR1 and CDR2: SGHRS, YFSETQ. CDR3 length: 14 amino acids. The ends lost 4 bases at V and 1 base at J; junction bases unmatched: 1. The data were taken from a study of pediatric ulcerative colitis. Each sample received Survey-level depth of up to 500,000 reads. Profiling relied on immunoSEQ multiplex PCR, and the TCRdb table lists in-frame clones only, not all of them. The data hold 5,500 to 7,000 clones, with roughly 89% observed a single time. Controls had normal endoscopy and no IBD diagnosis within a year. Study-wide results and limits: Ulcerative colitis patients shared more blood-rectal clones than controls. No controls had the two rectal clonotypes shared by ulcerative colitis patients.

Sample: blood. The sequence came from a girl aged 5 to 17 who was a control in a study of pediatric ulcerative colitis. This chain joins TRBV5-1 and TRBJ2-7; 11 nucleotides match TRBD2. In DNA, the CDR3 is TGCGCCAGCAGCGGGACTAGCGGTTCCTACGAGCAGTACTTC. Protein product: CASSGTSGSYEQYF.